The present T cell receptor beta chain was sequenced within a study of blood T cell repertoires in COVID-19. There are 14 residues in the CDR3. The V gene lost 5 bases and the J gene lost 8 bases, with 15 bases spanning the gap. The germline V gene has CDR1 SGHTA and CDR2 FQGNSA. Libraries were prepared by immunoSEQ multiplex PCR; TCRdb keeps only in-frame clonotypes and omits some of them. Of about 220,000 clones detected, 82% appear once; the ten largest clones hold 5.2%. The sequencing sample was made of peripheral blood. The genes are TRBV7-2 and TRBJ1-4, with D tentatively TRBD1 (5 bases). This TCR came from a woman in her 70s with COVID-19, enrolled during active disease. The CDR3, as DNA: TGTGCCAGCAGCCCTACGGGGACTAGGGAAAAACTGTTTTTT. As protein: CASSPTGTREKLFF.